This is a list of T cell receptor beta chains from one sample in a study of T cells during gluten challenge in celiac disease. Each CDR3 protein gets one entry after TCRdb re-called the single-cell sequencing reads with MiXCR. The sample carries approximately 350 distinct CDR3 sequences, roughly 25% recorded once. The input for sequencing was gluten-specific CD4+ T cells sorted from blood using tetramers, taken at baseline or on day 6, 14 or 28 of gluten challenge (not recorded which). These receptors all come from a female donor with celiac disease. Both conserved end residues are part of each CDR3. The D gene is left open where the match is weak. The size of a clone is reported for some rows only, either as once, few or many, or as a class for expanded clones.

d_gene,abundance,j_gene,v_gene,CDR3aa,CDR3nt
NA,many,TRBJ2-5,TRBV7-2,CASSLRVLETQYF,TGTGCCAGCAGCTTACGGGTTTTGGAGACCCAGTACTTC
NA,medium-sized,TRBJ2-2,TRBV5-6,CASSLIAGELFF,TGTGCCAGCAGCTTAATTGCCGGGGAGCTGTTTTTT
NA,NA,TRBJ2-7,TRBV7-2,CASSLDPPPDGAYEQYF,TGTGCCAGCAGCTTAGATCCCCCACCGGATGGGGCTTACGAGCAGTACTTC
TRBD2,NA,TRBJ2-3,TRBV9,CASSVVPGGPDTQYF,TGTGCCAGCAGCGTAGTGCCGGGAGGACCAGATACGCAGTATTTT
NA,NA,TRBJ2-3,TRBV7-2,CSSSIRDTDTQYF,TGTTCCAGCAGCATCCGGGACACAGATACGCAGTATTTT
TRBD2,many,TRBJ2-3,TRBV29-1,CSVVRLAGGPGDLDTQYF,TGCAGCGTTGTACGACTAGCGGGGGGGCCGGGTGATCTAGATACGCAGTATTTT
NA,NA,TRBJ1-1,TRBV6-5,CASSDRTGRNAEAFF,TGTGCCAGCAGCGACAGGACGGGGAGGAACGCTGAAGCTTTCTTT
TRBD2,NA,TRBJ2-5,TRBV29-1,CSVGVLAGWAETQYF,TGCAGCGTTGGTGTACTAGCGGGTTGGGCAGAGACCCAGTACTTC
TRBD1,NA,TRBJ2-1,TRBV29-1,CSVHLTGEQFF,TGCAGCGTTCACTTGACAGGGGAGCAGTTCTTC
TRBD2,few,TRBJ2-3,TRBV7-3,CASSLTGLVRADTQYF,TGTGCCAGCAGCTTAACGGGACTAGTGAGGGCAGATACGCAGTATTTT
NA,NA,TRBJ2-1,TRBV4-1,CASSQGSSKAGNEQFF,TGCGCCAGCAGCCAGGGTTCTTCAAAGGCGGGGAATGAGCAGTTCTTC
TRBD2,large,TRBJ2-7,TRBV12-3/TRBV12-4,CASTGLAGDTEQYF,TGTGCCAGCACCGGACTAGCGGGGGATACCGAGCAGTACTTC
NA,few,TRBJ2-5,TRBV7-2,CASSFTRETQYF,TGTGCCAGCAGCTTCACAAGGGAGACCCAGTACTTC
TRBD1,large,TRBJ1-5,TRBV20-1,CSATSGTGGEGPQHF,TGCAGTGCTACTTCCGGGACAGGGGGCGAAGGGCCCCAGCATTTT
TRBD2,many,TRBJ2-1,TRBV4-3,CASSRLLGGGMDEQFF,TGCGCCAGCAGCCGCTTGCTGGGGGGGGGGATGGATGAGCAGTTCTTC
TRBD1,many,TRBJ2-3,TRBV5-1,CASSLGQPFTDTQYF,TGCGCCAGCAGCCTGGGACAGCCCTTCACAGATACGCAGTATTTT
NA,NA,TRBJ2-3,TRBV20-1,CSVSLVGYQRDTQYF,TGCAGTGTTTCGCTAGTGGGCTACCAACGGGATACGCAGTATTTT